This TCR beta chain was sequenced for a study of blood T cells in healthy people across ages (dated by TCRdb to the mid-2010s). About the study as a whole: In model experiments, roughly one uniquely barcoded TCR beta cDNA molecule per two T cells was captured by template switching. To avoid experimental bias, donors of different ages were randomly spread across the sequencing lanes. For two donors (one aged 18 to 29 and one aged 80 or older), the study analyzed two additional independent replicas of 1 million unique cDNA reads from the same blood draw. The study measured age-related changes in TCR beta repertoire diversity using deep sequencing normalized with unique cDNA molecular identifiers. Donors were grouped into four age groups: young (average approximately 16 years), middle-aged (around 39), aged (62) and long-lived (approximately 75). The paper as a whole reports these results and caveats: Because the CMV infection status of the donors was unknown, age-related changes in expanded clonotypes may potentially have been confounded. Conclusive comparison of naive and antigen-experienced compartments was prevented by the profiling of bulk unsorted PBMCs. Compared with the aged group, the long-lived group had more naive CD4+ T cells, fewer expanded clones and increased TCR diversity, suggesting age selection. Estimates of total diversity based on one million sequenced T cells were considered lower bounds and underestimates. Observed TCR beta diversity per million T cells fell roughly linearly with age, and a significant reduction was already apparent by age around 40. There was a strong correlation between observed TCR beta diversity and the percentage of naive T cells measured by flow cytometry.

Systemically healthy Caucasian individuals from Russia, some 36 in total and aged about 6 to 95 years, were included as donors. Ten milliliters of peripheral blood were drawn from each donor into EDTA-treated Vacutainer tubes. Ficoll-Paque density-gradient centrifugation was used to isolate PBMCs, with at least 6.5 million obtained per sample. Total RNA was extracted from PBMCs with Trizol reagent, with at least 6 micrograms obtained per sample. For every donor, an aliquot of PBMCs went through flow cytometry to measure the percentages of naive CD45RAhigh/CD27high T cells. Concerning this clonotype: The clone's antigen remains unknown. No per-base quality is available; no much larger clone lies one base away.

The CDR3, cysteine through phenylalanine, is 14 amino acids long. The CDR3 DNA has 42 bases and is translated from base 1. Relative to germline, V is missing 5 bases and J is missing 5 bases, with 6 bases of the junction outside any gene match. Library method: 5' RACE. TCRdb names Illumina HiSeq 2500 as the instrument used. A second PCR of about 7 to 12 cycles was run with a J-beta primer mix and a sample-barcoded 5' primer. A unique molecular identifier was introduced onto each TCR beta cDNA molecule by a template-switch 5' adaptor carrying 12 random nucleotides. Each sample yielded at least 3 million CDR3-containing paired-end reads. The Mint cDNA synthesis kit, primed by a TRBC-specific oligonucleotide, was used to synthesize first-strand cDNA from all RNA. Following uracil-DNA glycosylase treatment, a first 18-cycle PCR with universal primers M1SS and BC2_uni_R was performed on all cDNA. The published analysis was carried out like this. For normalization, 1 million high-quality reads, each with a distinct molecular identifier, were randomly selected from each sample. Instead of being binned into consensus sequences, reads that shared molecular identifiers were thrown out. MiTCR, set to a Q25 quality threshold and the strictest error-elimination algorithm, was used for CDR3 identification, clonotype clustering and error correction. A nonparametric unseen species model using Euler transformation provided a lower-bound estimate of total TCR beta diversity. In-frame beta chains were kept once TCRdb had trimmed the public reads at Q25 with fastp and called clones with MiXCR. Entries that share a CDR3 protein sequence are merged under the most common genes and DNA. The V and J calls follow TCRdb's processing rather than the paper's. In this sample the table shows around 800,000 distinct CDR3 sequences, around 68% of which occur a single time. Roughly 25% of the sample belongs to the ten largest clones.

The receptor comes from a young man in good health. The sequence is built from TRBV12-3 or TRBV12-4 and TRBJ2-1; 7 bases in between match TRBD1. The sample consisted of blood. CDR3 reads: CASSAGQEDNEQFF. DNA sequence: TGTGCCAGCAGTGCCGGACAGGAGGACAATGAGCAGTTCTTC.